This T cell receptor beta chain was recorded in a study of T cell repertoires in cytomegalovirus infection. The overall study: Recently described HLA-C-restricted plus well-studied HLA-B-restricted CMV epitopes were used. Indications came from public TCR beta signatures; they pointed to CMV infection and to a matching HLA type.

Notes on this clonotype: The antigen is unknown.

V was trimmed by 8 bases and J by 3 bases, leaving 22 bases between them. The CDR3 is 17 residues long. Germline CDR1 and CDR2: MDHEN and SYDVKM. Study outcomes and limitations: In two of eight donors, the top clonotype was HLA-C-restricted CMV-specific. The study identified carriers of CMV plus the relevant HLA from cumulative public TCR beta family frequency.

TCRdb used MiXCR to reprocess the reads, holding one entry per CDR3 protein. The table has about 570,000 distinct CDR3 sequences, 40% seen once; the top ten hold around 48%. The specimen was cultured PBMCs, collected from culture after CMV antigen stimulation. This TCR came from a human donor in good health (CMV status not recorded). Some clones in this sample may be carry-over from other donors' samples. J is TRBJ2-2 and V is TRBV28; perhaps TRBD1 as D (5 bases). CDR3 sequence (DNA): TGTGCCAGCCAAAGGGGCCGGCTAGGATACGACACCGGGGAGCTGTTTTTT. Protein product: CASQRGRLGYDTGELFF.